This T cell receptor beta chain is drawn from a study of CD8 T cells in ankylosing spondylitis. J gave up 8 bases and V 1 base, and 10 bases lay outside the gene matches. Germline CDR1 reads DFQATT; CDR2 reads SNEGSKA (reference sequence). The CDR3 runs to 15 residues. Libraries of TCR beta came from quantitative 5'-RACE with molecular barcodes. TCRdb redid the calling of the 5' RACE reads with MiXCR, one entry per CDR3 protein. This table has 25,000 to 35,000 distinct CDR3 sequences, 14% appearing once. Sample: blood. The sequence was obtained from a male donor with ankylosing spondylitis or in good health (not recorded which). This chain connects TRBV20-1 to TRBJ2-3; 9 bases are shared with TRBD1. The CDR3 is CSARAGTGRWGTQYF. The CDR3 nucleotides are TGCAGTGCTAGAGCGGGGACAGGGCGGTGGGGTACGCAGTATTTT.